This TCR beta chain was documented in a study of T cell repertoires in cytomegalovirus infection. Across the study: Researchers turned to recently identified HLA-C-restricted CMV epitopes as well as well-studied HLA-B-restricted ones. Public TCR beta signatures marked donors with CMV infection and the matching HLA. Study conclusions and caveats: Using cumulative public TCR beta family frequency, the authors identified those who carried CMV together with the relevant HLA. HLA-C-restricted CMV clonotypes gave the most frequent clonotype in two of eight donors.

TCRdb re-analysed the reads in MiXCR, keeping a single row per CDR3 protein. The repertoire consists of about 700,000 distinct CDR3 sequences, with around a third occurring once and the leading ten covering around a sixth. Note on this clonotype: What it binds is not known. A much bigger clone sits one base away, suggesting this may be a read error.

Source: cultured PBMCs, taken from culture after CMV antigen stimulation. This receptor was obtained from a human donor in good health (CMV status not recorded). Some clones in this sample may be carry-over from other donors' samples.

The DNA of the CDR3 is TGTGCCAGCAGCCACCGAGGGACTAGCGTAAAGACCCAGTTCTTC. Translated: CASSHRGTSVKTQFF. The rearrangement joins TRBV7-2 to TRBJ2-1; 10 bases fit TRBD2. This CDR3 spans 15 amino acids. Per the germline V gene, CDR1 is SGHTA and CDR2 is FQGNSA. The V gene end was trimmed by 5 bases and the J gene end by 13 bases; junction bases not matched to a gene: 14. The full variable domain, in which reference TRBV7-2 and TRBJ2-1 provide the parts outside the CDR3, is GAGVSQSPSNKVTEKGKDVELRCDPISGHTALYWYRQSLGQGLEFLIYFQGNSAPDKSGLPSDRFSAERTGGSVSTLTIQRTQQEDSAVYLCASSHRGTSVKTQFFGPGTRLTVL.